This TCR beta chain appears in the sequencing data of a study of vaccination effects on CD4 cells after COVID-19. Study-wide results and caveats: Clones that were induced by infection or by vaccine showed marked contraction late after vaccination.

Profiling relied on immunoSEQ multiplex PCR, and the TCRdb table lists in-frame clones only, not all of them. The table records 70,000 or so clones, about 74% of them present only once. The V end was cut by 2 bases, the J end by 1 base, with 5 bases between. CDR1 KGHSH and CDR2 LQKENI come from the germline V gene. This CDR3 spans 13 amino acids. Isolating CD4+ T cells followed roughly ten days of culture. As concerns this clone: Its antigen remains unidentified.

The rearrangement links TRBV18 to TRBJ2-5, with no clear D. The receptor was isolated from a human donor who received a COVID-19 vaccine. Sequences were derived from CD4+ T cells from PBMCs cultured without peptide, sampled before COVID-19 vaccination. The CDR3 reads CASSPGIQETQYF. For the CDR3, the DNA is TGTGCCAGCTCACCAGGGATCCAAGAGACCCAGTACTTC.